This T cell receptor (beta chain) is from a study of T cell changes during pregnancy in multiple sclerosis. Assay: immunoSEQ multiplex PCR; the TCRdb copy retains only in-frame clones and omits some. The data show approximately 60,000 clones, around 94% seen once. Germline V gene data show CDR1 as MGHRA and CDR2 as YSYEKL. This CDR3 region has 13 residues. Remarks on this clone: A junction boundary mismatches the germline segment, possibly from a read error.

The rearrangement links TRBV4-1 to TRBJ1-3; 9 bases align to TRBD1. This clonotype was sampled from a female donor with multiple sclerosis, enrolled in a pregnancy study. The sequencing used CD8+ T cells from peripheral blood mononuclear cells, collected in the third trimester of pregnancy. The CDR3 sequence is CASSQPGGWDRAF. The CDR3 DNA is TGCGCCAGCAGCCAACCTGGGGGATGGGACAGGGCCTTT.